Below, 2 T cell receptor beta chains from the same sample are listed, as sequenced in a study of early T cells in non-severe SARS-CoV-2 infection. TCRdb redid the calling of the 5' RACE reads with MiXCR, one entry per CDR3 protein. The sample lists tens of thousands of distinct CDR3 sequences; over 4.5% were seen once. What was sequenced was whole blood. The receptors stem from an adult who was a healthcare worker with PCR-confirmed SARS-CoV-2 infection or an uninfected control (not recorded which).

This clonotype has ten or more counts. CDR3 DNA sequence: TGTGCCAGCAGCTTACTGCGGGATTCCTCCTACAATGAGCAGTTCTTC. Translated: CASSLLRDSSYNEQFF. This chain uses TRBV7-9 with TRBJ2-1; D is perhaps TRBD2 (6 bases). V lost 2 bases, J lost 0 bases, and 11 bases lay in between. The CDR3 is 16 residues long. Germline V gene lookup returns CDR1 SEHNR and CDR2 FQNEAQ (reference sequence).

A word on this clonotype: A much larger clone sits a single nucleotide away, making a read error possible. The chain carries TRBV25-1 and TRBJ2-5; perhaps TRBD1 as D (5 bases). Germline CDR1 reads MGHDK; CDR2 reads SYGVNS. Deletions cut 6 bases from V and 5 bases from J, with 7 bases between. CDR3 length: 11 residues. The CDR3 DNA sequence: TGTGCCAGCAGCGCAGGGGAGACCCAGTACTTC. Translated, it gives CASSAGETQYF. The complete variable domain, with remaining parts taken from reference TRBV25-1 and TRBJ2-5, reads EADIYQTPRYLVIGTGKKITLECSQTMGHDKMYWYQQDPGMELHLIHYSYGVNSTEKGDLSSESTVSRIRTEHFPLTLESARPSHTSQYLCASSAGETQYFGPGTRLLVL.